This passage covers 23 T cell receptor beta chains from one sample sequenced in a study of monozygotic twins with inflammatory bowel disease. Reanalyzing the 5' RACE reads, TCRdb keeps one entry per CDR3 protein, without DNA. This sample contains around 400,000 distinct CDR3 sequences. The sequencing sample was made of blood. The receptors stem from a human donor with ulcerative colitis or Crohn's disease, or a healthy co-twin of an affected twin (not recorded which).

This chain connects TRBV4-3 to TRBJ2-1; TCRdb reports TRBD2, a call that lacks DNA to check it against. CDR1 is LGHNA, CDR2 YSLEER, per germline. The CDR3 has 17 amino acids. CDR3: CASSLSLTSGGGNEQFF.

The gene calls are TRBV18 and TRBJ2-2; TCRdb proposes TRBD1, but this gene call is untestable without DNA. Germline-derived CDR1 and CDR2 are KGHSH and LQKENI. This CDR3 spans 15 amino acids. CDR3 protein: CASSPLRQDTGELFF.

This sequence joins TRBV30 and TRBJ2-1. Germline CDR1 reads GTSNPN; CDR2 reads SVGIG (reference sequence). The CDR3 has 13 amino acids. The CDR3 protein is CAWSLDVYNEQFF.

The V and J genes are TRBV5-6 and TRBJ2-7; TCRdb gives TRBD1 as the D gene, but with no DNA this cannot be confirmed. The germline gives CDR1 SGHDT, CDR2 YYEEEE. The CDR3 spans 16 residues. This CDR3 reads CASSPTRGFPSYEQYF.

The rearrangement links TRBV29-1 to TRBJ1-2; with no DNA, the TCRdb D assignment of TRBD1 cannot be verified. Germline CDR1 is SQVTM and CDR2 is ANQGSEA. This CDR3 has 13 amino acids. The chain's CDR3 is CSVGDSDNYGYTF.

This sequence joins TRBV5-1 and TRBJ2-7. Germline assignment: CDR1 SGHRS and CDR2 YFSETQ. CDR3 length: 13 residues. CDR3 amino acids: CASSADGDYEQYF.

V is TRBV12-5 and J is TRBJ2-1; the D gene TCRdb calls, TRBD2, cannot be checked with no DNA. Germline lookup yields CDR1 LGHNT and CDR2 FRNRAP. The CDR3 is 16 amino acids. CDR3 region: CASGLGAGLVHGEQFF.

The chain links TRBV29-1 to TRBJ2-3; as DNA is missing, the TRBD2 call by TCRdb cannot be tested. The CDR3 is made up of 14 amino acids. Germline loops: CDR1 SQVTM, CDR2 ANQGSEA. The CDR3 sequence is CSVGGGSGTDTQYF.

This chain links TRBV28 with TRBJ2-7. The CDR3 has 13 residues. From germline, CDR1 is MDHEN and CDR2 SYDVKM. CDR3: CASRIGRSYEQYF.

The chain carries TRBV12-3 or TRBV12-4 and TRBJ2-5; TCRdb's D call, TRBD2, is unchecked because there is no DNA. The CDR3 totals 14 residues. The CDR3 loop is CASSRSGSTETRYF.

The V and J genes are TRBV20-1 and TRBJ2-7; TCRdb selects TRBD2, and the lack of DNA leaves this call unchecked. The CDR3 has 15 amino acids. Looked up from germline, CDR1 is DFQATT and CDR2 is SNEGSKA (reference sequence). CDR3 residues: CSARATSGGGYEQYF.

This chain joins TRBV28 and TRBJ2-7; the D call from TCRdb, TRBD2, cannot be confirmed without DNA. The CDR3 is 11 residues long. The germline gives CDR1 MDHEN, CDR2 SYDVKM. This CDR3 reads CASSFSREQYF.

This chain uses TRBV15 with TRBJ2-5; TCRdb gives TRBD1 as the D gene, but with no DNA this cannot be confirmed. CDR1 and CDR2 (germline): LNHNV, YYDKDF (reference sequence). The CDR3 consists of 14 residues. The CDR3 sequence: CATTPGQGKETQYF.

The V call is TRBV20-1, the J call TRBJ1-5; TCRdb picks TRBD1, but there is no DNA to check that call. The CDR3 extends over 14 amino acids. Germline V gives CDR1 DFQATT, CDR2 SNEGSKA (reference sequence). The CDR3 loop is CSAGGQLNFQPQHF.

V usage is TRBV18 and J usage is TRBJ2-7; TCRdb designates TRBD1, a call that cannot be tested without DNA. CDR1 and CDR2 from the germline V gene are KGHSH and LQKENI. The CDR3 consists of 17 residues. CDR3 region: CASSPQKMKTVTYEQYF. Full variable domain (outside the CDR3, taken from reference TRBV18 and TRBJ2-7): NAGVMQNPRHLVRRRGQEARLRCSPMKGHSHVYWYRQLPEEGLKFMVYLQKENIIDESGMPKERFSAEFPKEGPSILRIQQVVRGDSAAYFCASSPQKMKTVTYEQYFGPGTRLTVT.

The V call is TRBV12-3 or TRBV12-4, the J call TRBJ1-5. CDR3 size: 11 residues. The CDR3 is CASSSHQPQHF.

J is TRBJ2-7 and V is TRBV9; the TCRdb call, TRBD1, lacks DNA for checking. CDR3 length: 15 residues. Germline assignment: CDR1 SGDLS and CDR2 YYNGEE. CDR3 sequence: CASSVDLAGRGEQYF.

This sequence joins TRBV5-1 and TRBJ1-1. The CDR3 has 16 amino acids. Germline loops: CDR1 SGHRS, CDR2 YFSETQ. The CDR3 spells CASSLAGNKMNTEAFF.

The V call is TRBV15, the J call TRBJ2-5; TCRdb's D gene call, TRBD1, goes unchecked for lack of DNA. CDR1 LNHNV and CDR2 YYDKDF come from the germline V gene (reference sequence). This CDR3 has 15 residues. CDR3 amino acids: CATSTSGTETETQYF.

The CDR3 region is CASSLKENTEAFF. V gene TRBV7-9 combines with J gene TRBJ1-1. There are 13 residues in the CDR3. Germline assignment: CDR1 SEHNR and CDR2 FQNEAQ (reference sequence).

The V call is TRBV7-9, the J call TRBJ2-7; TCRdb returns TRBD1, unconfirmable since there is no DNA. The CDR3 consists of 14 residues. CDR1 and CDR2 (germline): SEHNR, FQNEAQ (reference sequence). The CDR3 spells CASSLGQVTYEQYF.

This rearrangement joins TRBV5-1 to TRBJ2-5; lacking DNA, the TRBD1 call made by TCRdb goes unchecked. The CDR3 loop spans 14 amino acids. CDR1 SGHRS and CDR2 YFSETQ come from the germline V gene. The CDR3 region is CDSRRGTGQETQYF.

The chain links TRBV11-2 to TRBJ2-3; the TRBD2 assignment by TCRdb is unverifiable without DNA. CDR1 is SGHAT and CDR2 is FQNNGV in the germline V gene. There are 15 residues in the CDR3. CDR3 region: CASSFGSGSSDTQYF.